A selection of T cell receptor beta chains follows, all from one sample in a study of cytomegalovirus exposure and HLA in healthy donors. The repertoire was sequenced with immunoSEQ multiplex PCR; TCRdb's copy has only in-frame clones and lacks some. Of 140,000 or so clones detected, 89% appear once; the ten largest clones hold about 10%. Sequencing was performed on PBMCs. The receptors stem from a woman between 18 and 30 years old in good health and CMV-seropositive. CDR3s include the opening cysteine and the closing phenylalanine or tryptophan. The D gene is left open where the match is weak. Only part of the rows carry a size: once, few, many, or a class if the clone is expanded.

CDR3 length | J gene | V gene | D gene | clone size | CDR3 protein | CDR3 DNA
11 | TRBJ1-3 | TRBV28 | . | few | CASTFGNTIYF | TGTGCCAGCACCTTTGGAAACACCATATATTTT
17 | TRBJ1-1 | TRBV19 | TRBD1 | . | CASSIGGRGHVGTEAFF | TGTGCCAGTAGTATAGGAGGCAGGGGGCATGTTGGCACTGAAGCTTTCTTT
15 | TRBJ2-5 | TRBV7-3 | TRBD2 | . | CASSLIGGGAETQYF | TGTGCCAGCAGCTTAATAGGCGGGGGGGCGGAGACCCAGTACTTC
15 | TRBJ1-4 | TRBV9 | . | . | CASSTRGQPNEKLFF | TGTGCCAGCAGCACTCGGGGACAACCTAATGAAAAACTGTTTTTT
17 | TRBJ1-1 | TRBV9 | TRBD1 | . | CASSAADRGYMNTEAFF | TGTGCCAGCAGCGCAGCGGACAGGGGTTACATGAACACTGAAGCTTTCTTT
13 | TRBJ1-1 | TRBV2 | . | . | CASRAGMNTEAFF | TGTGCCAGCAGGGCAGGCATGAACACTGAAGCTTTCTTT
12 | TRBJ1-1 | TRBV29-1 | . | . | CSVNKAGTEAFF | TGCAGCGTCAACAAAGCAGGTACTGAAGCTTTCTTT
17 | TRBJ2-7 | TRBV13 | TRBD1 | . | CASSPQLRAGGAYEQYF | TGTGCCAGCAGCCCCCAGCTTAGGGCAGGGGGCGCCTACGAGCAGTACTTC
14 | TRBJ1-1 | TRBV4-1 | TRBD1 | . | CASSPQGSVAEAFF | TGCGCCAGCAGCCCACAGGGGTCCGTGGCTGAAGCTTTCTTT
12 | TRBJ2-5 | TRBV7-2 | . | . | CASSRGGGAQYF | TGTGCCAGCAGCCGTGGAGGGGGGGCCCAGTACTTC
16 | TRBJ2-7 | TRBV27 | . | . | CASKTKEGHRGGEQYF | TGTGCCAGCAAAACTAAAGAGGGACACAGAGGTGGCGAGCAGTACTTC
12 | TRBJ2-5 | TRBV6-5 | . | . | CAISESGETQYF | TGTGCCATCAGTGAGTCGGGGGAGACCCAGTACTTC
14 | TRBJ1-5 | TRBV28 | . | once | CASSLRGYNQPQHF | TGTGCCAGCAGTTTAAGGGGGTACAATCAGCCCCAGCATTTT
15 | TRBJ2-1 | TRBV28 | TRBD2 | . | CASSPGLASEDEQFF | TGTGCCAGCAGCCCGGGACTAGCATCAGAGGATGAGCAGTTCTTC
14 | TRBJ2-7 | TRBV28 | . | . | CASSSQGLTYEQYF | TGTGCCAGCAGTTCCCAGGGCTTGACCTACGAGCAGTACTTC
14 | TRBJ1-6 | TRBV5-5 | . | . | CASSHRDQGSPLHF | TGTGCCAGCAGCCACAGGGATCAAGGGTCACCCCTCCACTTT
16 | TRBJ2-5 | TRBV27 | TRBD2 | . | CASSLSTSGGQETQYF | TGTGCCAGCAGTTTATCGACTAGCGGGGGCCAAGAGACCCAGTACTTC
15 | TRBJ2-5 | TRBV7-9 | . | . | CASSLVVGLEETQYF | TGTGCCAGCAGCTTAGTCGTTGGACTGGAAGAGACCCAGTACTTC
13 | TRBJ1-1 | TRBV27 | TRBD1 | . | CASSLSQGGQAFF | TGTGCCAGCAGTTTATCACAGGGGGGTCAAGCTTTCTTT
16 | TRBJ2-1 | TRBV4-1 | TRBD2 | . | CASSHMGLAGGNEQFF | TGCGCCAGCAGCCATATGGGACTAGCGGGGGGTAACGAGCAGTTCTTC
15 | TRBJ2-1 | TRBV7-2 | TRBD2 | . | CASTPSGVSYNEQFF | TGTGCCAGCACCCCGAGCGGGGTCTCATACAATGAGCAGTTCTTC
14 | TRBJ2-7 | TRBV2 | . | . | CASSDLRGSYEQYF | TGTGCCAGCAGTGACCTAAGGGGCTCCTACGAGCAGTACTTC
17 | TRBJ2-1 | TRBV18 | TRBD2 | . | CASSPPTSYSPYNEQFF | TGTGCCAGCTCACCACCGACTAGCTATAGCCCCTACAATGAGCAGTTCTTC
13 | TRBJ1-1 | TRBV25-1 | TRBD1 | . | CASSGTGDTEAFF | TGTGCCAGCAGTGGGACAGGGGACACTGAAGCTTTCTTT
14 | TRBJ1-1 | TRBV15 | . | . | CATSRDAGGTEAFF | TGTGCCACCAGCAGAGATGCGGGGGGTACTGAAGCTTTCTTT
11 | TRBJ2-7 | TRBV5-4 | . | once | CASSFGPEQYF | TGTGCCAGCAGCTTTGGCCCGGAGCAGTACTTC
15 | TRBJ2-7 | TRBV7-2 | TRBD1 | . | CASSSPTAGGNEQYF | TGTGCCAGCAGCTCCCCCACAGCAGGGGGTAACGAGCAGTACTTC
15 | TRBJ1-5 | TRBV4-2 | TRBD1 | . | CASSQDGQGDQPQHF | TGTGCCAGCAGCCAAGATGGACAGGGTGATCAGCCCCAGCATTTT
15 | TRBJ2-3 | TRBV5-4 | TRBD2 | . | CASSFSSGGWDTQYF | TGTGCCAGCAGCTTTAGCAGCGGGGGGTGGGATACGCAGTATTTT